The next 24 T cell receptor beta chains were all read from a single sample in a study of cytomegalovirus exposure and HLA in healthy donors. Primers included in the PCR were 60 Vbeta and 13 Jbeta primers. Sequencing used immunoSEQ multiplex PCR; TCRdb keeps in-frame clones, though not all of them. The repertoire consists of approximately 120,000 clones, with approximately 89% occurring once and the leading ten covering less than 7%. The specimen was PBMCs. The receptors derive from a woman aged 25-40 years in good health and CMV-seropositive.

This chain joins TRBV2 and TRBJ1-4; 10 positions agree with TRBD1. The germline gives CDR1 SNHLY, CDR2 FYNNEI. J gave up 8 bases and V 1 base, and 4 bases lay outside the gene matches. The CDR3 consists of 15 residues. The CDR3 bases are TGTGCCAGCAGTGAAGGGGGACAGGGGCGGGAAAAACTGTTTTTT. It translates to CASSEGGQGREKLFF.

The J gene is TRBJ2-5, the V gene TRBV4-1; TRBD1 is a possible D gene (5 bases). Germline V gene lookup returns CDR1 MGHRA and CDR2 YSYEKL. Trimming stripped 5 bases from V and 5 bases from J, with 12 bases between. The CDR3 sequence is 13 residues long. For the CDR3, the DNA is TGCGCCAGCAGCTACAGGTTTGGGGAGACCCAGTACTTC. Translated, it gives CASSYRFGETQYF.

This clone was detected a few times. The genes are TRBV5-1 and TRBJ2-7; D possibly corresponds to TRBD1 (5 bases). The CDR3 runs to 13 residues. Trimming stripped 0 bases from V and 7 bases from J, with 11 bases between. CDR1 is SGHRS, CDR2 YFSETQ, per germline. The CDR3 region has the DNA TGCGCCAGCAGCTTGGAATGGCAGGGTGAGCAGTACTTC. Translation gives CASSLEWQGEQYF.

The CDR3 DNA reads TGCGCCAGCAGCTTGATCGCGGGACAGGAAAGCGAGCAGTACTTC. Translation: CASSLIAGQESEQYF. V gene TRBV5-1 combines with J gene TRBJ2-7, with 8 bases matching TRBD1. This CDR3 comprises 15 residues. CDR1 is SGHRS and CDR2 is YFSETQ in the germline V gene. V lost 1 base, J lost 6 bases, and 9 bases stayed unmatched.

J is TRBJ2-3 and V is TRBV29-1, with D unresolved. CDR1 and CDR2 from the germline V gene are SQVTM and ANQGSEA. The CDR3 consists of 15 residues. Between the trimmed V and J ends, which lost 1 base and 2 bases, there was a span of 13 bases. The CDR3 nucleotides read TGCAGCGTTGAAGTTCTGAGCAGGCTCACAGATACGCAGTATTTT. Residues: CSVEVLSRLTDTQYF.

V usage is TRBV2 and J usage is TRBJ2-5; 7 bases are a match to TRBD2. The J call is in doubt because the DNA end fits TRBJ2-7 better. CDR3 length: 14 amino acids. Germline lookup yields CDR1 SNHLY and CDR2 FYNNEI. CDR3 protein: CASSPSWGGTEQYF. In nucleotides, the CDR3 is TGTGCCAGCAGTCCCTCGTGGGGAGGGACCGAGCAGTACTTC.

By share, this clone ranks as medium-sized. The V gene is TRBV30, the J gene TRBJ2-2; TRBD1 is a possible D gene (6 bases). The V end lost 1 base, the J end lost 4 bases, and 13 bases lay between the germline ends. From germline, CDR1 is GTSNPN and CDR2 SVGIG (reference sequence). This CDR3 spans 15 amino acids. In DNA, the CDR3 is TGTGCCTGGAGTGCCTACTCCAGGGGCACCGGGGAGCTGTTTTTT. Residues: CAWSAYSRGTGELFF. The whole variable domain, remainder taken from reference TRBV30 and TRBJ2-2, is SQTIHQWPATLVQPVGSPLSLECTVEGTSNPNLYWYRQAAGRGLQLLFYSVGIGQISSEVPQNLSASRPQDRQFILSSKKLLLSDSGFYLCAWSAYSRGTGELFFGEGSRLTVL.

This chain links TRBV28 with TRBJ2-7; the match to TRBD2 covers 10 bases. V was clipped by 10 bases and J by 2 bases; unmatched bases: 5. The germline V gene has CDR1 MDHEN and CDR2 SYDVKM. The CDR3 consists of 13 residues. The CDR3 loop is CAIEREGPYEQYF. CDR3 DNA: TGTGCCATTGAGCGGGAGGGCCCCTACGAGCAGTACTTC.

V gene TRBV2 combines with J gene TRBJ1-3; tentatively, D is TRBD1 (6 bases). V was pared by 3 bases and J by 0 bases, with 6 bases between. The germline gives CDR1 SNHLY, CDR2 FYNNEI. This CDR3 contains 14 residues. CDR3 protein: CASSEGHSGNTIYF. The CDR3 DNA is TGTGCCAGCAGTGAGGGACACTCTGGAAACACCATATATTTT.

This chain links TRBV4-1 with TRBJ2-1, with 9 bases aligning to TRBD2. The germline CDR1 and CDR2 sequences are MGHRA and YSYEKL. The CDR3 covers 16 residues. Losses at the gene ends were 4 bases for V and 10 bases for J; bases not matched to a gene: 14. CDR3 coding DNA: TGCGCCAGCAGCCTTCCCTGGGGGCGGGGGGGCGACGAGCAGTTCTTC. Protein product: CASSLPWGRGGDEQFF.

The CDR3 nucleotides are TGTGCCAGCAGTCTAGCGGGGCCTTTCCAAGAGACCCAGTACTTC. Translating gives CASSLAGPFQETQYF. The rearrangement joins TRBV5-4 to TRBJ2-5; 9 nucleotides agree with TRBD2. Germline CDR1 reads SGHNT; CDR2 reads YYREEE (reference sequence). The CDR3 consists of 15 residues. V shed 5 bases and J 1 base; nucleotides not matched to a gene: 6.

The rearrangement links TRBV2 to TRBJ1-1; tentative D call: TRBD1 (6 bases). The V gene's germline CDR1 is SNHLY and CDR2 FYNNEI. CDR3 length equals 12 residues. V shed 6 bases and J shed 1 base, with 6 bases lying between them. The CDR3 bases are TGTGCCAGCAGGGGACAGAACACTGAAGCTTTCTTT. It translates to CASRGQNTEAFF. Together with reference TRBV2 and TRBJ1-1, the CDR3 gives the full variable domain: EPEVTQTPSHQVTQMGQEVILRCVPISNHLYFYWYRQILGQKVEFLVSFYNNEISEKSEIFDDQFSVERPDGSNFTLKIRSTKLEDSAMYFCASRGQNTEAFFGQGTRLTVV.

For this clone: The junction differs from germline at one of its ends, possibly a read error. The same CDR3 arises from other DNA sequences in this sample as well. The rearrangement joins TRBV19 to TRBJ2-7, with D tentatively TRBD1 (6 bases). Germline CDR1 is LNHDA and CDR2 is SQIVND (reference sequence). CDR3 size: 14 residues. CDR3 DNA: TGTGCCAGTAGTATATATGGGACAAGCTACGAGCAGTACTTT. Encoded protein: CASSIYGTSYEQYF.

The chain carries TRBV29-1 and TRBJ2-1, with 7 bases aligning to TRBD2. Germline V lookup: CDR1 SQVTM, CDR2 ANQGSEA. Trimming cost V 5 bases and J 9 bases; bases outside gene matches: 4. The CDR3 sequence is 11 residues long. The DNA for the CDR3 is TGCAGCGTTCTAGCGGTATTTGAGCAGTTCTTC. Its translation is CSVLAVFEQFF.

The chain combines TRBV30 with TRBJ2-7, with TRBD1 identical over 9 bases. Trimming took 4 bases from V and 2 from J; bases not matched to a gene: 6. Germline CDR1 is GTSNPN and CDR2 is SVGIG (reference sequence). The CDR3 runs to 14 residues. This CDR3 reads CAWNRGRRTYEQYF. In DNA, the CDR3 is TGTGCCTGGAACAGGGGGCGCAGGACCTACGAGCAGTACTTC.

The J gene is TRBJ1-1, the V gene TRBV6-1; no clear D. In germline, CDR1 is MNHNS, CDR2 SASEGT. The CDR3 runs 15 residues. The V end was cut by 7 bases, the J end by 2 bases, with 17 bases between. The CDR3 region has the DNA TGTGCCAGCACCTCCTGGGAGGGCATCAACACTGAAGCTTTCTTT. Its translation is CASTSWEGINTEAFF.

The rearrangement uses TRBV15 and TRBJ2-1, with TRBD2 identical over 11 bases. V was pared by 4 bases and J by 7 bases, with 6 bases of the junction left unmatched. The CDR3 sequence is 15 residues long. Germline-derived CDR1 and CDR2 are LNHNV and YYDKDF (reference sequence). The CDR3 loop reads CATSKSRTSGNEQFF. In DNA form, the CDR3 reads TGTGCCACCAGCAAGTCACGGACTAGCGGGAATGAGCAGTTCTTC.

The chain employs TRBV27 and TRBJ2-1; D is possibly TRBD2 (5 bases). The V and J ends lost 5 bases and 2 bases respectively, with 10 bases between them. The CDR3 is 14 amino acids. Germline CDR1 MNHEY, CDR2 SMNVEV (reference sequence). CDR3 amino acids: CASSEGLTYNEQFF. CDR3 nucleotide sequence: TGTGCCAGCAGTGAGGGTTTAACCTACAATGAGCAGTTCTTC.

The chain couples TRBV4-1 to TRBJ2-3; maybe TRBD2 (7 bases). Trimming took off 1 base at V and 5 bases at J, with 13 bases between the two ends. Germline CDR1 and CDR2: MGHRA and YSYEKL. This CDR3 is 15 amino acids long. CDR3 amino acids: CASSQAGGPLDTQYF. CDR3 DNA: TGCGCCAGCAGCCAAGCCGGGGGGCCATTAGATACGCAGTATTTT.

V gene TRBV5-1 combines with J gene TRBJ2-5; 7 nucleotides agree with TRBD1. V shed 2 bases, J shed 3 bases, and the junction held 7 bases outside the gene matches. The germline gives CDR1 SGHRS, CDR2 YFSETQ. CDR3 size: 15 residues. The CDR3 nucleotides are TGCGCCAGCAGCTTTACCGGGACAGCTAAAGAGACCCAGTACTTC. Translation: CASSFTGTAKETQYF. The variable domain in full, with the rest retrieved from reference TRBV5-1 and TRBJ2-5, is KAGVTQTPRYLIKTRGQQVTLSCSPISGHRSVSWYQQTPGQGLQFLFEYFSETQRNKGNFPGRFSGRQFSNSRSEMNVSTLELGDSALYLCASSFTGTAKETQYFGPGTRLLVL.

The CDR3 DNA reads TGTGCCTGGAGTGGGGGACTAGCGTCAGATACGCAGTATTTT. It is translated as CAWSGGLASDTQYF. The chain carries TRBV30 and TRBJ2-3, with TRBD2 identical over 10 bases. CDR3 size: 14 residues. Trimming took 1 base from V and 4 from J; bases not matched to a gene: 2. Germline-derived CDR1 and CDR2 are GTSNPN and SVGIG (reference sequence).

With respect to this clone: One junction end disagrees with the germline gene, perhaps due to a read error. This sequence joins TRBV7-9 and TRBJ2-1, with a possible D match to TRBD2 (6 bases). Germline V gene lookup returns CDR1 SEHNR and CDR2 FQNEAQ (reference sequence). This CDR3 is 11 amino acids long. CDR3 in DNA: TGTTCCAGCAGCTTAGCGGCTGAGCAGTTCTTC. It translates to CSSSLAAEQFF.

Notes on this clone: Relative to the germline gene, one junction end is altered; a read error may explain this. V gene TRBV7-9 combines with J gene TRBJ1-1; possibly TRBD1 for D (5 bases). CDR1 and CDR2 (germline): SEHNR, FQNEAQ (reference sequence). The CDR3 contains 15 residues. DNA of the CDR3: TGTTCCAGCAGCCCCCGGACACTAATGAACACTGAAGCTTTCTTT. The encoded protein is CSSSPRTLMNTEAFF.

The CDR3 DNA is TGTGCCAGCAGCCCAGGGGAGCGAGCCTACAATGAGCAGTTCTTC. This gives the protein CASSPGERAYNEQFF. This chain joins TRBV4-2 and TRBJ2-1; D is possibly TRBD1 (6 bases). CDR1 and CDR2 from the germline V gene are LGHNA and YNFKEQ. V lost 4 bases and J lost 2, with 12 bases in between. This CDR3 has 15 residues.